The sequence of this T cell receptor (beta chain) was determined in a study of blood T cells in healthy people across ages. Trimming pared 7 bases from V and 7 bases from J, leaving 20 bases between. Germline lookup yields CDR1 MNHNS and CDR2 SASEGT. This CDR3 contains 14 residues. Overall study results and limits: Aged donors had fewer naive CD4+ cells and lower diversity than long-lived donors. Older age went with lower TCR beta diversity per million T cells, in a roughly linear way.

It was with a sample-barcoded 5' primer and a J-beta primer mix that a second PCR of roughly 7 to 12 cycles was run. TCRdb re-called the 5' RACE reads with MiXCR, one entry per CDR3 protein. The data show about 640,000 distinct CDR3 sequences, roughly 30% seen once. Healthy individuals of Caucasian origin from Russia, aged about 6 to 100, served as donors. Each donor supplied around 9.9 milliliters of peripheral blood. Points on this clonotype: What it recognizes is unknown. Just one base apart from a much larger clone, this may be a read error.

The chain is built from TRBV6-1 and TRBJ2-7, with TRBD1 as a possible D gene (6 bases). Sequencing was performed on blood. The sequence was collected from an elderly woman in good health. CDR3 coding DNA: TGTGCCAGCAAAGTGAGCAGGGGAGTCTATGAGCAGTACTTC. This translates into CASKVSRGVYEQYF.